A single sample is the source of the 27 T cell receptor beta chains below, sequenced in a study of shared clonotypes between healthy human individuals. Here immunoSEQ multiplex PCR was the method, and the copy in TCRdb shows in-frame clones only, minus some. The sample holds hundreds of thousands of clones, about 74% seen once. Sequencing was carried out using memory CD4+ T cells sorted from blood. Subset of the sample: CD45RA-negative fraction. The receptors were gathered from a man under 40 in good health.

This clone was observed a handful of times. V usage is TRBV28 and J usage is TRBJ1-2, with no clear D. This CDR3 contains 13 residues. Germline CDR1 reads MDHEN; CDR2 reads SYDVKM. V dropped 6 bases and J dropped 7 bases, with 15 bases sitting between them. The CDR3 sequence: CASSPRESFGYTF. CDR3 in DNA: TGTGCCAGCAGCCCAAGGGAAAGCTTTGGCTACACCTTC.

This chain's CDR3 is CASSFGQGDYSNQPQHF. The CDR3 bases are TGTGCCAGCAGCTTTGGGCAGGGGGATTATAGCAATCAGCCCCAGCATTTT. V is TRBV5-6 and J is TRBJ1-5, with 7 bases lining up with TRBD1. Per the germline V gene, CDR1 is SGHDT and CDR2 is YYEEEE. V trimming: 2 bases; J trimming: 0 bases; junction bases outside the gene matches: 8. This CDR3 contains 17 residues. Drawing the rest from reference TRBV5-6 and TRBJ1-5, the complete variable domain is DAGVTQSPTHLIKTRGQQVTLRCSPKSGHDTVSWYQQALGQGPQFIFQYYEEEERQRGNFPDRFSGHQFPNYSSELNVNALLLGDSALYLCASSFGQGDYSNQPQHFGDGTRLSIL.

The chain uses TRBV6-1 and TRBJ2-7, with TRBD2 matching 9 bases. Trimming at V came to 5 bases and at J to 2 bases, leaving 7 bases not matched to a gene. Germline V gene data show CDR1 as MNHNS and CDR2 as SASEGT. The CDR3 has 15 amino acids. CDR3 sequence: CASSTTTSGTYEQYF. As DNA, the CDR3 is TGTGCCAGCAGTACAACGACTAGCGGAACCTACGAGCAGTACTTC.

This clone was detected only a few times. This chain uses TRBV7-8 with TRBJ2-5, with a weak D call TRBD1 (7 bases). With 5 bases removed from V and 4 bases from J, the gap between germline ends came to 17 bases. Germline V gene sequence: CDR1 SGHVS, CDR2 FQNEAQ. The CDR3 has 15 residues. The CDR3: CASSQGGLPGETQYF. The CDR3 DNA is TGTGCCAGCAGCCAGGGGGGACTGCCGGGAGAGACCCAGTACTTC.

CDR3 amino acids: CSVPYRAGYTF. Written as DNA, the CDR3 is TGCAGTGTCCCATACAGGGCTGGCTACACCTTC. V is TRBV20-1 and J is TRBJ1-2, with a weak D call TRBD1 (6 bases). The CDR3 sequence is 11 residues long. V was cut by 7 bases and J by 7 bases, with 13 bases left in between. Looked up from germline, CDR1 is DFQATT and CDR2 is SNEGSKA (reference sequence).

The chain carries TRBV5-1 and TRBJ2-2; D remains ambiguous. The V gene's germline CDR1 is SGHRS and CDR2 YFSETQ. V lost 7 bases, J lost 0 bases, and 10 bases lay in between. The CDR3 has 14 residues. Written as DNA, the CDR3 is TGCGCCAGCCGTTGGAGTTCGAACACCGGGGAGCTGTTTTTT. Its protein product is CASRWSSNTGELFF.

This clone was counted only a few times. This chain uses TRBV10-1 with TRBJ1-1, with a possible D match to TRBD1 (5 bases). The CDR3 length is 14 residues. Germline V gives CDR1 WNHNN, CDR2 SYGVQD (reference sequence). Trimming stripped 5 bases from V and 1 base from J, with 11 bases between. CDR3 nucleotides: TGCGCCAGCAGTTTAACCGGGACGAACACTGAAGCTTTCTTT. This codes for CASSLTGTNTEAFF.

The chain links TRBV7-2 to TRBJ1-2, with no clear D. The germline V and J ends were trimmed by 5 bases and 8 bases, with 18 bases remaining between them. The V gene's germline CDR1 is SGHTA and CDR2 FQGNSA. This CDR3 is 14 amino acids long. The CDR3 DNA reads as TGTGCCAGCAGCCCAACCGGAATTCCTAGCGGCTACACCTTC. Translated, it gives CASSPTGIPSGYTF. Looking up the rest from reference TRBV7-2 and TRBJ1-2 gives the full variable domain: GAGVSQSPSNKVTEKGKDVELRCDPISGHTALYWYRQSLGQGLEFLIYFQGNSAPDKSGLPSDRFSAERTGGSVSTLTIQRTQQEDSAVYLCASSPTGIPSGYTFGSGTRLTVV.

The table lists this clone with a count of one. The V call is TRBV7-3, the J call TRBJ2-7; D call uncertain. The CDR3 is made up of 13 amino acids. Germline CDR1 and CDR2: SGHTA and FQGTGA. The V end was cut by 0 bases, the J end by 5 bases, with 8 bases between. CDR3 loop: CASSLTDGDEQYF. In nucleotides, the CDR3 is TGTGCCAGCAGCTTAACTGATGGGGACGAGCAGTACTTC.

The chain links TRBV7-9 to TRBJ2-3; TRBD2 matches 12 bases. V was clipped by 8 bases and J by 0 bases; unmatched bases: 9. The CDR3 is made up of 17 amino acids. Germline V gene lookup returns CDR1 SEHNR and CDR2 FQNEAQ (reference sequence). As DNA, the CDR3 is TGTGCCAGCGCCCCCGGGACTAGCGGGTCGAGCACAGATACGCAGTATTTT. Translating gives CASAPGTSGSSTDTQYF.

This clone has only a few counts. This rearrangement joins TRBV10-2 to TRBJ2-1; D uncertain. Germline loops: CDR1 WSHSY, CDR2 SAAADI. This CDR3 comprises 12 residues. The V and J ends lost 4 bases and 2 bases respectively, with 3 bases between them. The CDR3 spells CASSVPYNEQFF. CDR3 sequence (DNA): TGCGCCAGCAGTGTTCCCTACAATGAGCAGTTCTTC.

This clone was seen a single time. This rearrangement joins TRBV29-1 to TRBJ2-2; TRBD1 matches at 7 bases. Per the germline V gene, CDR1 is SQVTM and CDR2 is ANQGSEA. The CDR3 consists of 14 residues. V shed 7 bases, J shed 5 bases, and the junction held 10 bases outside the gene matches. The CDR3 loop reads CSGSSGTETGELFF. The CDR3 coding sequence is TGCAGCGGATCGTCCGGGACAGAAACCGGGGAGCTGTTTTTT.

The chain joins TRBV7-3 to TRBJ2-1, with 9 bases identical to TRBD1. Germline trimming cut 5 bases from V and 6 bases from J; bases unmatched to any gene: 8. The CDR3 contains 15 residues. Germline V lookup: CDR1 SGHTA, CDR2 FQGTGA. CDR3 bases: TGTGCCAGCAGCCTCGCCGGGACAGGGCTCAATGAGCAGTTCTTC. Translation gives CASSLAGTGLNEQFF.

The chain carries TRBV5-4 and TRBJ2-3; D is possibly TRBD1 or TRBD2 (5 bases each). V was pared by 1 base and J by 10 bases, with 13 bases between. Germline V CDR1 and CDR2: SGHNT, YYREEE (reference sequence). This CDR3 is built from 13 residues. The CDR3 coding sequence is TGTGCCAGCAGCTTGAATGAGGGGATTTCGCAGTATTTT. Translated: CASSLNEGISQYF. Looking up the rest from reference TRBV5-4 and TRBJ2-3 gives the full variable domain: ETGVTQSPTHLIKTRGQQVTLRCSSQSGHNTVSWYQQALGQGPQFIFQYYREEENGRGNFPPRFSGLQFPNYSSELNVNALELDDSALYLCASSLNEGISQYFGPGTRLTVL.

This clone appeared many times. The chain recombines TRBV6-1 with TRBJ2-7; D may be TRBD1 (5 bases). The length of the CDR3 is 13 residues. Trimming left V 2 bases short and J 2 bases short, with 7 bases between. The germline V gene has CDR1 MNHNS and CDR2 SASEGT. The CDR3 loop is CASSERQTYEQYF. The CDR3 DNA reads as TGTGCCAGCAGTGAAAGACAGACCTACGAGCAGTACTTC.

CDR3 DNA sequence: TGTGCCAGTAGTACCCCACCGGGACAGGGGGCGTATGGGGAGACCCAGTACTTC. Its protein is CASSTPPGQGAYGETQYF. The V gene is TRBV19, the J gene TRBJ2-5; 12 nucleotides agree with TRBD1. Germline V gene lookup returns CDR1 LNHDA and CDR2 SQIVND (reference sequence). The CDR3 sequence is 18 residues long. The V and J ends lost 4 bases and 5 bases, in that order; junction bases with no gene match: 14.

This clone came up once. J is TRBJ2-4 and V is TRBV2, with 8 nucleotides matching TRBD1. The V gene's germline CDR1 is SNHLY and CDR2 FYNNEI. The V gene end was trimmed by 8 bases and the J gene end by 2 bases; junction bases not matched to a gene: 8. This CDR3 is 15 amino acids long. CDR3 bases: TGTGCCAGCGAGGGGACAGGAGGTCCCAAAAACATTCAGTACTTC. It encodes CASEGTGGPKNIQYF.

The chain joins TRBV27 to TRBJ2-7; TRBD2 matches at 8 bases. Germline V CDR1 and CDR2: MNHEY, SMNVEV (reference sequence). Trimming took 5 bases from V and 3 from J; bases not matched to a gene: 6. The CDR3 extends over 14 amino acids. The chain's CDR3 is CASSRGLGFYEQYF. Written as DNA, the CDR3 is TGTGCCAGCAGTCGGGGACTAGGATTCTACGAGCAGTACTTC.

J is TRBJ2-7 and V is TRBV6-5; 9 bases agree with TRBD2. The CDR3 runs 15 residues. Germline V gene lookup returns CDR1 MNHEY and CDR2 SVGAGI. V lost 6 bases and J lost 5; bases outside the gene matches: 11. The DNA for the CDR3 is TGTGCCAGCAGGTTAGCGGGAGCGGGGAGGAACGAGCAGTACTTC. Its translation is CASRLAGAGRNEQYF.

V usage is TRBV5-1 and J usage is TRBJ2-7; 7 bases agree with TRBD1. The CDR3 loop spans 14 amino acids. Germline V gene sequence: CDR1 SGHRS, CDR2 YFSETQ. V lost 5 bases, J lost 0 bases, and 5 bases stayed unmatched. As DNA, the CDR3 is TGCGCCAGCAGTTTGACAGGGCCCTCCTACGAGCAGTACTTC. Amino acid sequence: CASSLTGPSYEQYF.

The chain carries TRBV7-2 and TRBJ2-7; 10 positions agree with TRBD1. The CDR3 sequence is 14 residues long. J was trimmed by 5 bases and V by 5 bases; bases with no gene match: 6. CDR1 and CDR2 (germline): SGHTA, FQGNSA. Written as DNA, the CDR3 is TGTGCCAGCAGCCCTACGGGACAGGGGAACGAGCAGTACTTC. Translated: CASSPTGQGNEQYF.

The chain links TRBV7-2 to TRBJ2-2; 11 bases align to TRBD2. V lost 2 bases, J lost 8 bases, and 7 bases stayed unmatched. CDR3 length equals 16 residues. In germline, CDR1 is SGHTA, CDR2 FQGNSA. This chain's CDR3 is CASSLFSGRAGGELFF. As DNA, the CDR3 is TGTGCCAGCAGCTTATTTAGCGGGAGGGCCGGAGGGGAGCTGTTTTTT.

The chain couples TRBV5-6 to TRBJ2-7, with 13 nucleotides matching TRBD2. This CDR3 has 16 residues. Germline V lookup: CDR1 SGHDT, CDR2 YYEEEE. Trimming took 3 bases from V and 5 from J; bases not matched to a gene: 8. CDR3 residues: CASSWTPGLAGNEQYF. CDR3 nucleotides: TGTGCCAGCAGCTGGACCCCGGGACTAGCGGGAAACGAGCAGTACTTC.

The rearrangement links TRBV7-2 to TRBJ2-3; 9 bases map to TRBD2. The J segment lost 2 bases and the V segment lost 5 bases, leaving 11 bases of the junction unmatched. The CDR3 spans 17 residues. Germline V gene lookup returns CDR1 SGHTA and CDR2 FQGNSA. The CDR3 loop is CASSIPLAGAPTDTQYF. CDR3 nucleotides: TGTGCCAGCAGCATCCCCTTAGCGGGAGCACCCACAGATACGCAGTATTTT.

A remark on this clone: This likely reflects a read error, since a far larger clone is one base away. Other DNA sequences in this specimen translate into the identical CDR3. The chain combines TRBV20-1 with TRBJ2-7; D call uncertain. The CDR3 consists of 11 residues. Germline CDR1 and CDR2: DFQATT and SNEGSKA (reference sequence). The CDR3 is CSASHQDEQYF. CDR3 DNA sequence: TGCAGCGCTAGTCATCAGGACGAGCAGTACTTC.

The chain employs TRBV30 and TRBJ2-7; 8 nucleotides match TRBD1. CDR1 GTSNPN and CDR2 SVGIG come from the germline V gene (reference sequence). Losses at the gene ends were 3 bases for V and 6 bases for J; bases not matched to a gene: 22. The CDR3 has 18 residues. The CDR3 DNA sequence: TGTGCCTGGAGCGATCAGGGCAGGGGGCTCTGGGCCCGCTCCGAGCAGTACTTC. It yields the protein CAWSDQGRGLWARSEQYF.

This clone has a handful of counts. The chain couples TRBV18 to TRBJ1-5, with D perhaps matching TRBD1 (6 bases). The length of the CDR3 is 17 residues. Trimming left V 6 bases short and J 3 bases short, with 21 bases between. Per germline, CDR1 KGHSH and CDR2 LQKENI. CDR3 nucleotide sequence: TGTGCCAGCTCCCCCGGCGGCCGGGGGGGCTTCAATCAGCCCCAGCATTTT. It translates to CASSPGGRGGFNQPQHF.